Listed here is a single TCR beta chain. V was clipped by 3 bases and J by 5 bases, with 14 bases between them. The CDR3 totals 14 residues. Germline lookup yields CDR1 SGHKS and CDR2 YYEKEE (reference sequence). This entry belongs to a study of low-dose radiotherapy and immunotherapy resistance in tumors. Overall study: Aspirin was taken orally by patients at 300 mg daily for four cycles from cycle 1 day 1.

cDNA synthesis used a TRAV/TRBV-specific primer set for both chains. Using a constant-region primer together with a V-primer adapter, TCRs were subjected to around 20 PCR cycles of amplification. TCRdb ran MiXCR on the reads and lists one entry per CDR3 protein. The table has more than 15,000 distinct CDR3 sequences, about two thirds seen once. Donors were dosed with nivolumab and ipilimumab; they also received aspirin, low-dose cyclophosphamide and low-dose radiotherapy. The source of this sequence is a human donor with advanced metastatic prostate, ovarian, gallbladder or colorectal cancer (not recorded which). This table probably holds off-target reads from a library built for another chain. The chain recombines TRBV5-5 with TRBJ1-1; D remains ambiguous. The CDR3 nucleotides read TGTGCCAGCAGCTACGGACGGGCTGGGACTGAAGCTTTCTTT. This translates into CASSYGRAGTEAFF.